This T cell receptor beta chain appears in the sequencing data of a study of cytomegalovirus exposure and HLA in healthy donors. Study-level information: The use of the same platform for the 120 validation repertoires and the roughly 680 first-cohort repertoires was reported by a later analysis.

The CDR3 has 16 amino acids. Between the trimmed V and J ends, which lost 2 bases and 0 bases, there was a span of 11 bases. The germline CDR1 and CDR2 sequences are MNHEY and SMNVEV (reference sequence). Notes on the study in general: The tendency of first-cohort TCR clusters to co-occur in the 120 or so validation repertoires was the finding of a later analysis. Cytomegalovirus-associated TCR beta chains were listed, numbering 150 to 200.

Among the roughly 120 subjects of the validation cohort, separate from the 666-subject first cohort, were the donors. The assay was immunoSEQ multiplex PCR, and TCRdb's table has in-frame clones only and misses some. Of 120,000 to 150,000 clones detected, 90% to 95% appear once; the ten largest clones hold about 0.65%. Note on this clone: Its antigen is not identified.

Sequencing input: PBMCs. J is TRBJ2-1 and V is TRBV27; TRBD2 is a possible D gene (6 bases). The clonotype was recovered from a man aged 18-30 years in good health and CMV-seronegative. CDR3: CASSLTGVSSYNEQFF. Written as DNA, the CDR3 is TGTGCCAGCAGTTTAACGGGAGTGAGCTCCTACAATGAGCAGTTCTTC.